The rows below give T cell receptor beta chains drawn from one sample of a study of early T cells in non-severe SARS-CoV-2 infection. TCRdb recomputed calls from the 5' RACE reads with MiXCR, one row per CDR3 protein. The sample gives roughly 58,000 distinct CDR3 sequences, around 10% of which show up once; 10% is in the top ten. The sample taken for sequencing was whole blood. These receptor sequences come from an adult who was a healthcare worker with PCR-confirmed SARS-CoV-2 infection or an uninfected control (not recorded which). CDR3s include the opening cysteine and the closing phenylalanine or tryptophan. A D gene is named only where the DNA matches it firmly. The size field is filled for only some rows; it gives once, few, many or a size class.

few	TRBV3-1	TRBD2	TRBJ2-7	CASRKGEGQLEQYF	TGTGCCAGCAGAAAAGGGGAGGGCCAACTCGAGCAGTACTTC
.	TRBV10-3	.	TRBJ2-1	CAISESTDSYNEQFF	TGTGCCATCAGTGAGTCAACAGACTCCTACAATGAGCAGTTCTTC
many	TRBV6-6	.	TRBJ1-6	CASSYSKETLGPPLHF	TGTGCCAGCAGTTACTCGAAGGAGACTTTAGGTCCACCCCTCCACTTT
.	TRBV4-2	TRBD1	TRBJ1-1	CASSPRMDRLTTEAFF	TGTGCCAGCAGCCCCCGTATGGACAGGTTGACCACTGAAGCTTTCTTT
.	TRBV5-6	.	TRBJ1-6	CASSPDVDSPLHF	TGTGCCAGCAGCCCCGACGTCGATTCACCCCTCCACTTT
.	TRBV5-1	TRBD2	TRBJ2-3	CASSRASGGADTQYF	TGCGCCAGCAGCCGTGCTAGCGGGGGGGCAGATACGCAGTATTTT
many	TRBV20-1	TRBD1	TRBJ2-7	CSAREGGENEQYF	TGCAGTGCTAGGGAAGGGGGCGAAAACGAGCAGTACTTC
many	TRBV5-1	TRBD1	TRBJ2-7	CASSLTGGYEQYF	TGCGCCAGCAGCCTTACAGGGGGCTACGAGCAGTACTTC
many	TRBV20-1	.	TRBJ1-1	CSATQGGTEAFF	TGCAGTGCTACACAGGGTGGCACTGAAGCTTTCTTT
.	TRBV20-1	TRBD1	TRBJ1-4	CSAGTGTNEKLFF	TGCAGTGCCGGGACAGGGACTAATGAAAAACTGTTTTTT